The next 15 T cell receptor beta chains were all read from a single sample in a study of CD8+ T cells in alopecia areata. Sample treatment: oral pan-JAK inhibitor, 5-10 mg twice daily. Sequencing templates came from extracted RNA that was reverse transcribed into cDNA. Profiling relied on immunoSEQ multiplex PCR, and the TCRdb table lists in-frame clones only, not all of them. The table has fewer than 200,000 clones, around 60% seen once. The source material was CD4+ T cells sorted from blood, sampled at week 24, from a patient treated with tofacitinib. Receptor source: a human donor with alopecia areata.

The V gene is TRBV7-6, the J gene TRBJ1-6, with no clear D. Trimming removed 3 bases from V and 0 bases from J, with 3 bases in between. CDR1 and CDR2 from the germline V gene are SGHVS and FNYEAQ. The CDR3 covers 14 residues. The CDR3 here is CASSFGSYNSPLHF. The CDR3, as DNA: TGTGCCAGCAGCTTTGGCTCCTATAATTCACCCCTCCACTTT.

V gene TRBV6-5 combines with J gene TRBJ2-7; unclear D gene. CDR1 is MNHEY, CDR2 SVGAGI, per germline. The CDR3 consists of 14 residues. The ends were cut back, 10 bases at V and 5 bases at J, with 21 bases in the middle. The CDR3: CAISNRRSRDEQYF. The CDR3 bases are TGTGCCATCTCTAATCGGAGAAGTAGGGACGAGCAGTACTTC.

This clone was seen just once. The chain couples TRBV5-6 to TRBJ1-2; a possible D gene is TRBD1 (6 bases). The CDR3 is 15 amino acids. The germline V and J ends were trimmed by 2 bases and 4 bases, with 15 bases remaining between them. In germline, CDR1 is SGHDT, CDR2 YYEEEE. For the CDR3, the DNA is TGTGCCAGCAGCTTTCCCTCCGGGACATCCTATGGCTACACCTTC. Translated, it gives CASSFPSGTSYGYTF.

The genes are TRBV5-1 and TRBJ2-5; 10 bases line up with TRBD2. Germline V gene sequence: CDR1 SGHRS, CDR2 YFSETQ. The CDR3 loop spans 14 amino acids. Unmatched junction bases numbered 9, after V lost 9 bases and J lost 4 bases. The CDR3 is CATSAGGPLETQYF. DNA of the CDR3: TGCGCCACCTCAGCGGGGGGGCCGCTAGAGACCCAGTACTTC.

This clone was counted between two and nine times. V usage is TRBV29-1 and J usage is TRBJ2-3, with D possibly TRBD2 on 5 matching bases. V lost 4 bases and J lost 5, with 10 bases in between. The CDR3 has 12 amino acids. The V gene's germline CDR1 is SQVTM and CDR2 ANQGSEA. The CDR3 DNA sequence: TGCAGCGTTGCGGGGTTCAGAGATACGCAGTATTTT. Translation: CSVAGFRDTQYF.

This clone has a handful of counts. The V call is TRBV4-1, the J call TRBJ1-6; weak D call: TRBD1 (6 bases). Trimming left V 0 bases short and J 7 bases short, with 19 bases between. Looked up from germline, CDR1 is MGHRA and CDR2 is YSYEKL. This CDR3 comprises 18 residues. In DNA, the CDR3 is TGCGCCAGCAGCCAAGACCCCCGGGGGGGGGCAGTGAATTCACCCCTCCACTTT. The encoded protein is CASSQDPRGGAVNSPLHF.

The V and J genes are TRBV23-1 and TRBJ1-5; D remains unclear. TRBV23-1 is placed among ORFs of uncertain function. This CDR3 is built from 10 residues. The V gene lost 5 bases and the J gene lost 13 bases, with 9 bases spanning the gap. In nucleotides, the CDR3 is TGCGCCAGCAGTGCTCGATCTCAGCATTTT. Translation gives CASSARSQHF.

This clone was seen at least ten times. The chain recombines TRBV7-2 with TRBJ1-1; a possible D gene is TRBD1 (5 bases). CDR3 length: 15 residues. The ends were cut back, 4 bases at V and 4 bases at J, with 16 bases in the middle. CDR1 and CDR2 from the germline V gene are SGHTA and FQGNSA. CDR3 DNA: TGTGCCAGCAGCTCGGGACGTCAGGCACTCACTGAAGCTTTCTTT. Translated: CASSSGRQALTEAFF.

In DNA, the CDR3 is TGTGCCAGTGCACTAAGGATTTGGGGCTACACCTTC. Translated, it gives CASALRIWGYTF. The chain joins TRBV6-1 to TRBJ1-2; no definite D call. The CDR3 is made up of 12 amino acids. CDR1 MNHNS and CDR2 SASEGT come from the germline V gene. Trimming left V 9 bases short and J 8 bases short, with 16 bases between.

This clone showed up just a few times. This chain connects TRBV7-2 to TRBJ1-2; no clear D gene. The germline gives CDR1 SGHTA, CDR2 FQGNSA. CDR3 length: 12 residues. V was clipped by 5 bases and J by 3 bases, with 7 bases between them. CDR3 protein: CASSPRHYGYTF. CDR3 coding DNA: TGTGCCAGCAGCCCCCGTCACTATGGCTACACCTTC.

The chain links TRBV15 to TRBJ1-6, with no clear D. The CDR3 length is 12 residues. Germline lookup yields CDR1 LNHNV and CDR2 YYDKDF (reference sequence). Trimming cost V 8 bases and J 5 bases, with 7 bases left between them. The CDR3, as DNA: TGTGCCACCGAACAAGATAATTCACCCCTCCACTTT. Translated: CATEQDNSPLHF.

Written as DNA, the CDR3 is TGTGCCAGCAGCCGGGACCACACACAAGAGACCCAGTACTTC. It is translated as CASSRDHTQETQYF. The chain employs TRBV7-2 and TRBJ2-5, with D perhaps assigned TRBD1 or TRBD2 (5 bases each). CDR1 is SGHTA, CDR2 FQGNSA, per germline. The length of the CDR3 is 14 residues. Trimming pared 5 bases from V and 2 bases from J, leaving 12 bases between.

The CDR3 region is CAWSVPLLNQPQHF. DNA of the CDR3: TGTGCCTGGAGTGTTCCTCTCCTCAATCAGCCCCAGCATTTT. The chain combines TRBV30 with TRBJ1-5; D unresolved. Trimming removed 0 bases at V and 3 bases at J, with 9 bases between. The CDR3 sequence is 14 residues long. Germline-derived CDR1 and CDR2 are GTSNPN and SVGIG (reference sequence).

This clone was picked up one time. This chain links TRBV5-6 with TRBJ1-5; D is uncertain. The V end lost 4 bases, the J end lost 1 base, and 6 bases lay between the germline ends. Germline V gives CDR1 SGHDT, CDR2 YYEEEE. The CDR3 covers 13 residues. CDR3 protein: CASSRNSNQPQHF. DNA of the CDR3: TGTGCCAGCAGCCGAAACAGCAATCAGCCCCAGCATTTT. Complete variable domain (other parts from reference TRBV5-6 and TRBJ1-5): DAGVTQSPTHLIKTRGQQVTLRCSPKSGHDTVSWYQQALGQGPQFIFQYYEEEERQRGNFPDRFSGHQFPNYSSELNVNALLLGDSALYLCASSRNSNQPQHFGDGTRLSIL.

The V and J genes are TRBV6-5 and TRBJ1-2; no firm D call. Trimming cost V 5 bases and J 6 bases, with 16 bases left between them. Germline V gives CDR1 MNHEY, CDR2 SVGAGI. The CDR3 consists of 14 residues. Here the CDR3 DNA reads TGTGCCAGCAGTCCGCACAACCCGAGGGATGGCTACACCTTC. Residues: CASSPHNPRDGYTF.